The T cell receptor beta chain described here comes from a study of T-cell reconstitution after alpha-beta-depleted transplantation in children. This clonotype was found many times. Preparing the TCRbeta library involved the use of unique molecular identifiers. Each CDR3 protein gets one entry after TCRdb re-called the PCR reads with MiXCR. The sample has about 690,000 distinct CDR3 sequences, 16% seen once. The specimen comprised PBMCs from the stem cell graft donor, sampled from the stem cell graft. This clonotype was sampled from a human donor who donated a stem cell graft to a child with acute myeloid leukemia.

The chain's CDR3 is CSAREGGGGNQPQHF. CDR3 bases: TGCAGTGCTAGAGAAGGAGGAGGGGGCAATCAGCCCCAGCATTTT. This chain uses TRBV20-1 with TRBJ1-5; perhaps TRBD1 as D (5 bases). Trimming took off 0 bases at V and 2 bases at J, with 11 bases between the two ends. Germline V gene lookup returns CDR1 DFQATT and CDR2 SNEGSKA (reference sequence). This CDR3 is 15 amino acids long.